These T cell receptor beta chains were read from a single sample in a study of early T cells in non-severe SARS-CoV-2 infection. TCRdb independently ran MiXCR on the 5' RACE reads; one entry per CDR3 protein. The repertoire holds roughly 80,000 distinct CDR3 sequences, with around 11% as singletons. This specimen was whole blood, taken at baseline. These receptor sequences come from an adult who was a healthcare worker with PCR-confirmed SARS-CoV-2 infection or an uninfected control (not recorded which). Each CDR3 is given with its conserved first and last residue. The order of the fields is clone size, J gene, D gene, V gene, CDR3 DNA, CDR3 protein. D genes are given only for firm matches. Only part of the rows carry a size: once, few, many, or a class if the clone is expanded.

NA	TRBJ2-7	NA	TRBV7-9	TGTGCCAGCAGCCATCCAGGGTTCGGCCACGAGCAGTACTTC	CASSHPGFGHEQYF
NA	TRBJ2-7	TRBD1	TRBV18	TGTGCCAGCTCACGTTCCGGGACAGCCAACTACGAGCAGTACTTC	CASSRSGTANYEQYF
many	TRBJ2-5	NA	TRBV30	TGTGCCTGGAGTTTTCGGGCCCCCCAGGAGACCCAGTACTTC	CAWSFRAPQETQYF
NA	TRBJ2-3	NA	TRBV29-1	TGCAGCGACAGTGCTAGCACAGATACGCAGTATTTT	CSDSASTDTQYF
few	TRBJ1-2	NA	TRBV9	TGTGCCAGCAGCTTATCGGACAGTAACTATGGCTACACCTTC	CASSLSDSNYGYTF
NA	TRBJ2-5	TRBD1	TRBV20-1	TGCAGTGCTTCCACAGGGGGCAGAGAGACCCAGTACTTC	CSASTGGRETQYF
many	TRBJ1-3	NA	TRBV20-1	TGCAGTGCTAGAGATCAACCCAACACCATATATTTT	CSARDQPNTIYF
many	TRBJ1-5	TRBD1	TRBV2	TGTGCCAGCAGTGACATTACAGGGGGCAGGCAGCCCCAGCATTTT	CASSDITGGRQPQHF
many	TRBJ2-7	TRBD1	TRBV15	TGTGCCACCGCGGCGGACAGGGGATCCCACGAGCAGTACTTC	CATAADRGSHEQYF
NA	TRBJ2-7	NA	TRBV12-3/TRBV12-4	TGTGCCAGCAGCGGAGGGGGGTACGAGCAGTACTTC	CASSGGGYEQYF
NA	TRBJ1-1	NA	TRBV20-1	TGCAGTGCTAGAGATTTCGGGATGATGAACACTGAAGCTTTCTTT	CSARDFGMMNTEAFF
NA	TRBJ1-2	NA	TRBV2	TGTGCCAGCAGTGTCGGGGGCTATGGCTACACCTTC	CASSVGGYGYTF
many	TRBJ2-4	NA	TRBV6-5	TGTGCCAGCAGTTACAAAGGGTCGTTAGCCAAAAACATTCAGTACTTC	CASSYKGSLAKNIQYF
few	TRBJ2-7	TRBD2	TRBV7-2	TGTGCCAGCAGCTCCTTACGGGGGGGACCTTTCTACGAGCAGTACTTC	CASSSLRGGPFYEQYF
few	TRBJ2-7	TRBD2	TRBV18	TGTGCCAGCTCACGGGGAGGGGACCTGGACGAGCAGTACTTC	CASSRGGDLDEQYF
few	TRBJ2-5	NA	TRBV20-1	TGCAGTGCCTCCGACATGCTGAAAGAGACCCAGTACTTC	CSASDMLKETQYF
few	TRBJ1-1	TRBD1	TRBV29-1	TGCAGCGCACCTATTCCCGGGACAGGTTACACTGAAGCTTTCTTT	CSAPIPGTGYTEAFF
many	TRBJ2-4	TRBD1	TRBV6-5	TGTGCCAGCAGCCGGACAGGGGGGAACATTCAGTACTTC	CASSRTGGNIQYF
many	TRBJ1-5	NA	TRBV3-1	TGTGCCAGCAGCCAAGATGGCAGGTTCAATCAGCCCCAGCATTTT	CASSQDGRFNQPQHF
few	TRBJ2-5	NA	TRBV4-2	TGTGCCAGCAGCCAAGGGGGAGACCCTGGAGAGACCCAGTACTTC	CASSQGGDPGETQYF
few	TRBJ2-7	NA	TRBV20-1	TGCAGTGCTATAGATCTCCCCCGTTACGAGCAGTACTTC	CSAIDLPRYEQYF
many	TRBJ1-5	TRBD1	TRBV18	TGTGCCAGCTCACTCGGGACAGGGGGGAATCAGCCCCAGCATTTT	CASSLGTGGNQPQHF
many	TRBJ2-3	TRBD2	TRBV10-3	TGTGCCATCAGTGAAGGGCGGGGGGGCCCCACAGATACGCAGTATTTT	CAISEGRGGPTDTQYF
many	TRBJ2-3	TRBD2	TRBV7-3	TGTGCCAGCAGCTCCCGAAGCGGGGGGACGCAGTATTTT	CASSSRSGGTQYF
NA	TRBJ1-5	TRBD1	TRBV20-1	TGCAGTGCTAGATTACAGGGGACCTATAGCAATCAGCCCCAGCATTTT	CSARLQGTYSNQPQHF
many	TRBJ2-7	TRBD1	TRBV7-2	TGTGCCAGCAGCTTAGGAGGGACAGGGATCTACGAGCAGTACTTC	CASSLGGTGIYEQYF
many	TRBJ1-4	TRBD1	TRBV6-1	TGTGCCAGCAGTGAAGCAGGGGGCGCAGGCGAAAAACTGTTTTTT	CASSEAGGAGEKLFF
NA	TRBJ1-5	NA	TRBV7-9	TGTGCCAGCAGCTTAGCGGGCCAGCCCCAGCATTTT	CASSLAGQPQHF
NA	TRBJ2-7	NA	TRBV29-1	TGCAGCGTTGAAACCCAGGTATCCTACGAGCAGTACTTC	CSVETQVSYEQYF
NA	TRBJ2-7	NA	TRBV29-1	TGCAGTCCCCACCCGGGCAGAGTGAATTACGAGCAGTACTTC	CSPHPGRVNYEQYF
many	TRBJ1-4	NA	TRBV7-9	TGTGCCAGCAGCAATAGCGGGGTTAATGAAAAACTGTTTTTT	CASSNSGVNEKLFF